This is a list of T cell receptor beta chains from one sample in a study of response to subunit inactivated influenza vaccine. MiXCR, run by TCRdb on the RT-PCR reads, gives a single entry per CDR3 protein. The table shows roughly 790,000 distinct CDR3 sequences, with around 20% occurring only once. Sequenced material: PBMCs from blood, taken 5 to 6 days after vaccination. These receptors originate from a middle-aged man who received an inactivated influenza vaccine. Each CDR3 is given with its conserved first and last residue. The order of the fields is J gene, D gene, clone size, V gene, CDR3 protein, CDR3 DNA. The D gene is left open where the match is weak. Size is omitted from some rows. Given values are once, few, many or a class for expanded clones.

j_call: TRBJ1-4; d_call: TRBD1; clone_size: .; v_call: TRBV10-2; cdr3_aa: CASSEYGQGDEKLFF; cdr3_nt: TGCGCCAGCAGTGAGTATGGACAGGGGGATGAAAAACTGTTTTTT
j_call: TRBJ2-7; d_call: .; clone_size: few; v_call: TRBV3-1; cdr3_aa: CASSQGNTAYEQYF; cdr3_nt: TGTGCCAGCAGCCAAGGCAATACAGCCTACGAGCAGTACTTC
j_call: TRBJ1-5; d_call: .; clone_size: .; v_call: TRBV5-5; cdr3_aa: CASSLGSGGNQPQHF; cdr3_nt: TGTGCCAGCAGCTTGGGGTCGGGGGGCAATCAGCCCCAGCATTTT
j_call: TRBJ1-4; d_call: .; clone_size: .; v_call: TRBV12-3/TRBV12-4; cdr3_aa: CASSPERGAANEKLFF; cdr3_nt: TGTGCCAGCAGCCCAGAGCGGGGGGCAGCTAATGAAAAACTGTTTTTT
j_call: TRBJ2-7; d_call: TRBD2; clone_size: .; v_call: TRBV20-1; cdr3_aa: CSAGTSGGSAYEQYF; cdr3_nt: TGCAGTGCAGGGACTAGCGGGGGGTCCGCCTACGAGCAGTACTTC
j_call: TRBJ1-1; d_call: .; clone_size: .; v_call: TRBV6-2/TRBV6-3; cdr3_aa: CASSYFGENTEAFF; cdr3_nt: TGTGCCAGCAGTTACTTTGGGGAGAACACTGAAGCTTTCTTT
j_call: TRBJ2-2; d_call: .; clone_size: .; v_call: TRBV6-1; cdr3_aa: CASSEGFAGELFF; cdr3_nt: TGTGCCAGCAGTGAGGGGTTCGCCGGGGAGCTGTTTTTT
j_call: TRBJ2-3; d_call: TRBD1; clone_size: few; v_call: TRBV15; cdr3_aa: CATSRARDRTTDTQYF; cdr3_nt: TGTGCCACCAGCAGAGCCCGGGACAGAACCACAGATACGCAGTATTTT
j_call: TRBJ2-1; d_call: TRBD1; clone_size: few; v_call: TRBV11-2; cdr3_aa: CASGAMRGPYNEQFF; cdr3_nt: TGTGCCAGCGGCGCGATGAGGGGGCCCTACAATGAGCAGTTCTTC
j_call: TRBJ2-7; d_call: TRBD2; clone_size: .; v_call: TRBV5-1; cdr3_aa: CASSFGTSGDEQYF; cdr3_nt: TGCGCCAGCAGCTTTGGGACTAGCGGGGACGAGCAGTACTTC
j_call: TRBJ2-7; d_call: TRBD2; clone_size: .; v_call: TRBV29-1; cdr3_aa: CSVMGGRSYEQYF; cdr3_nt: TGCAGCGTCATGGGGGGGAGATCCTACGAGCAGTACTTC
j_call: TRBJ1-1; d_call: .; clone_size: .; v_call: TRBV4-3; cdr3_aa: CASSQDKQGLPLSNTEAFF; cdr3_nt: TGCGCCAGCAGCCAAGATAAGCAGGGTCTTCCACTCTCCAACACTGAAGCTTTCTTT
j_call: TRBJ2-1; d_call: .; clone_size: few; v_call: TRBV19; cdr3_aa: CASSYASTYFNLEQFF; cdr3_nt: TGTGCCAGTAGCTATGCCTCGACCTATTTCAACCTTGAGCAGTTCTTC
j_call: TRBJ2-7; d_call: .; clone_size: few; v_call: TRBV28; cdr3_aa: CASDRSGSDSYEQYF; cdr3_nt: TGTGCCAGCGATCGATCCGGCAGTGACTCCTACGAGCAGTACTTC
j_call: TRBJ2-2; d_call: TRBD1; clone_size: .; v_call: TRBV5-1; cdr3_aa: CASSSIPGTANTGELFF; cdr3_nt: TGCGCCAGCAGTTCTATCCCCGGGACAGCGAACACCGGGGAGCTGTTTTTT
j_call: TRBJ2-1; d_call: TRBD1; clone_size: few; v_call: TRBV7-8; cdr3_aa: CASEELTGQPGRFF; cdr3_nt: TGTGCCAGCGAGGAACTAACGGGACAGCCGGGGAGGTTCTTC
j_call: TRBJ1-3; d_call: .; clone_size: .; v_call: TRBV11-2; cdr3_aa: CASSLVRNSGNTIYF; cdr3_nt: TGTGCCAGCAGCTTAGTTCGAAACTCTGGAAACACCATATATTTT
j_call: TRBJ2-1; d_call: .; clone_size: .; v_call: TRBV5-1; cdr3_aa: CASSLVQGHNEQFF; cdr3_nt: TGCGCCAGCAGCTTGGTACAGGGTCACAATGAGCAGTTCTTC
j_call: TRBJ2-3; d_call: TRBD1; clone_size: .; v_call: TRBV20-1; cdr3_aa: CSARVDRVMGDTQYF; cdr3_nt: TGCAGTGCTAGAGTGGACAGGGTCATGGGAGATACGCAGTATTTT
j_call: TRBJ2-5; d_call: TRBD1; clone_size: few; v_call: TRBV6-2/TRBV6-3; cdr3_aa: CASSYSTGHIQETQYF; cdr3_nt: TGTGCCAGCAGTTACTCGACAGGGCACATCCAAGAGACCCAGTACTTC
j_call: TRBJ2-5; d_call: TRBD2; clone_size: few; v_call: TRBV15; cdr3_aa: CATRGRLAGHQETQYF; cdr3_nt: TGTGCCACCAGAGGTAGACTAGCGGGGCACCAAGAGACCCAGTACTTC
j_call: TRBJ2-3; d_call: .; clone_size: .; v_call: TRBV7-3; cdr3_aa: CASSLGESTDTQYF; cdr3_nt: TGTGCCAGCAGCTTAGGCGAGAGCACAGATACGCAGTATTTT
j_call: TRBJ2-3; d_call: TRBD2; clone_size: few; v_call: TRBV6-2/TRBV6-3; cdr3_aa: CASSRGRPDTDTQYF; cdr3_nt: TGTGCCAGCAGTCGCGGGAGGCCGGACACAGATACGCAGTATTTT
j_call: TRBJ2-7; d_call: TRBD1; clone_size: few; v_call: TRBV7-6; cdr3_aa: CASSTTGGPAEQYF; cdr3_nt: TGTGCCAGCAGCACCACAGGGGGACCTGCCGAGCAGTACTTC
j_call: TRBJ1-2; d_call: .; clone_size: few; v_call: TRBV20-1; cdr3_aa: CSAGGVYGYTF; cdr3_nt: TGCAGTGCTGGGGGGGTCTATGGCTACACCTTC
j_call: TRBJ1-2; d_call: .; clone_size: .; v_call: TRBV28; cdr3_aa: CASSPVYSNYGYTF; cdr3_nt: TGTGCCAGCAGTCCCGTCTACTCTAACTATGGCTACACCTTC
j_call: TRBJ2-3; d_call: .; clone_size: few; v_call: TRBV6-6; cdr3_aa: CASGYPDTQYF; cdr3_nt: TGTGCCAGCGGCTATCCAGATACGCAGTATTTT
j_call: TRBJ2-1; d_call: .; clone_size: once; v_call: TRBV4-2; cdr3_aa: CASSQVGSYEQFF; cdr3_nt: TGTGCCAGCAGCCAAGTAGGGTCCTACGAGCAGTTCTTC
j_call: TRBJ2-5; d_call: TRBD1; clone_size: few; v_call: TRBV7-2; cdr3_aa: CASSYQTGGGETQYF; cdr3_nt: TGTGCCAGCAGCTACCAGACAGGGGGCGGAGAGACCCAGTACTTC
j_call: TRBJ2-7; d_call: .; clone_size: .; v_call: TRBV25-1; cdr3_aa: CATRDSVAYEQYF; cdr3_nt: TGTGCCACCCGAGATTCCGTAGCCTACGAGCAGTACTTC
j_call: TRBJ2-1; d_call: .; clone_size: few; v_call: TRBV24-1; cdr3_aa: CATSDPGAGVRFF; cdr3_nt: TGTGCCACCAGTGACCCGGGGGCGGGGGTTCGGTTCTTC
j_call: TRBJ2-5; d_call: .; clone_size: .; v_call: TRBV28; cdr3_aa: CASTSLLGGRQETQYF; cdr3_nt: TGTGCCAGCACCTCCCTTCTGGGGGGCCGGCAAGAGACCCAGTACTTC
j_call: TRBJ2-3; d_call: .; clone_size: few; v_call: TRBV27; cdr3_aa: CASSLEAMKYTDTQYF; cdr3_nt: TGTGCCAGCAGTTTGGAAGCCATGAAATACACAGATACGCAGTATTTT
j_call: TRBJ2-3; d_call: .; clone_size: .; v_call: TRBV29-1; cdr3_aa: CSVEEGTDTHYF; cdr3_nt: TGCAGCGTTGAAGAGGGTACAGATACGCATTATTTT
j_call: TRBJ2-7; d_call: TRBD2; clone_size: many; v_call: TRBV6-7; cdr3_aa: CASSCTTSGRAGRTYEQYF; cdr3_nt: TGTGCCAGCAGTTGCACGACTAGCGGGAGGGCCGGTCGGACCTACGAGCAGTACTTC
j_call: TRBJ2-7; d_call: TRBD2; clone_size: many; v_call: TRBV27; cdr3_aa: CASSLIAGGDEQYF; cdr3_nt: TGTGCCAGCAGTTTAATAGCGGGAGGTGACGAGCAGTACTTC